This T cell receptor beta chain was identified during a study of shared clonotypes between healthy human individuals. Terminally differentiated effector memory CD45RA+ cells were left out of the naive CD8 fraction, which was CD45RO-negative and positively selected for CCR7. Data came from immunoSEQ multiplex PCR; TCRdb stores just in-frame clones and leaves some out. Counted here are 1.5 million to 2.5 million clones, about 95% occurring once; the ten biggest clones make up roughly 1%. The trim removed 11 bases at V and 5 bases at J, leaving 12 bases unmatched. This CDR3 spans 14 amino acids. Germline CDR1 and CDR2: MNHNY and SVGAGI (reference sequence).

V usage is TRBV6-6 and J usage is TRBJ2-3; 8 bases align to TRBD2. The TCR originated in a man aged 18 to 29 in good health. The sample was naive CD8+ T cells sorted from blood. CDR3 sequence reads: CASDWSGGGDTQYF. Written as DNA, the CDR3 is TGTGCCTCAGATTGGAGCGGGGGAGGAGATACGCAGTATTTT.